Presented here are 27 T cell receptor beta chains from one specimen sequenced in a study of human T cells and chemical hapten exposure. Stated time point: healthy volunteer bleed at 6 weeks. Blood, whole and unfractionated, served as the source for total RNA extraction. TCRdb redid the calling of the RACE reads with MiXCR, one entry per CDR3 protein. The profile shows fewer than 50,000 distinct CDR3 sequences, 3.7% of them singletons. Source material: whole blood. Receptors originate from a human donor in good health. Some clones in this sample may be carry-over from other donors' samples.

This clonotype was seen at least ten times. The chain carries TRBV6-5 and TRBJ2-1; D uncertain. V gave up 5 bases and J gave up 5 bases, with 7 bases separating them. CDR3 size: 12 residues. Germline V gives CDR1 MNHEY, CDR2 SVGAGI. The CDR3 DNA is TGTGCCAGCAGTACCCGTAACAATGAGCAGTTCTTC. It is translated as CASSTRNNEQFF.

This clonotype has more than one count but fewer than ten. The V and J genes are TRBV5-5 and TRBJ1-5, with TRBD1 identical over 9 bases. J gave up 1 base and V 4 bases, and 6 bases lay outside the gene matches. This CDR3 is built from 16 residues. Looked up from germline, CDR1 is SGHKS and CDR2 is YYEKEE (reference sequence). This CDR3 is CASSVTGTGSNQPQHF. The CDR3 bases are TGTGCCAGCAGCGTCACCGGGACAGGGAGCAATCAGCCCCAGCATTTT.

This clonotype was seen at least ten times. V is TRBV9 and J is TRBJ2-6; no firm D call. This CDR3 spans 15 amino acids. Germline-derived CDR1 and CDR2 are SGDLS and YYNGEE. Trimming shortened V by 1 base and J by 2 bases, and 7 bases separated the two germline ends. CDR3 DNA: TGTGCCAGCAGCGTAACCAGCGCTGGGGCCAACGTCCTGACTTTC. Translating it yields CASSVTSAGANVLTF.

The sample holds many counts of this clonotype. This chain connects TRBV2 to TRBJ2-1; 9 bases agree with TRBD2. This CDR3 spans 17 amino acids. The germline V gene encodes CDR1 SNHLY and CDR2 FYNNEI. V lost 0 bases, J lost 6 bases, and 9 bases stayed unmatched. The CDR3 sequence: CASSEAKINSGSNEQFF. The CDR3 DNA follows: TGTGCCAGCAGTGAAGCGAAGATCAATAGCGGGAGCAATGAGCAGTTCTTC.

This clonotype was observed many times. The gene calls are TRBV14 and TRBJ1-2; perhaps TRBD1 as D (6 bases). The CDR3 loop spans 14 amino acids. Trimming removed 1 base from V and 4 bases from J, with 10 bases in between. Germline V gene lookup returns CDR1 SGHDN and CDR2 FVKESK. The DNA of the CDR3 is TGTGCCAGCAGCCAAGTAGGGGGAGGCTATGGCTACACCTTC. This gives the protein CASSQVGGGYGYTF.

In its sample, this clonotype was seen many times. The chain couples TRBV4-2 to TRBJ1-4; possible D gene TRBD1, 5 bases. Trimming pared 0 bases from V and 4 bases from J, leaving 12 bases between. The CDR3 contains 16 residues. Germline CDR1 reads LGHNA; CDR2 reads YNFKEQ. The CDR3 coding sequence is TGTGCCAGCAGCCAAGATAGGGGTGTCGGTAATGAAAAACTGTTTTTT. Protein: CASSQDRGVGNEKLFF.

In this sample, this clonotype turned up many times. This chain joins TRBV28 and TRBJ2-1; perhaps D is TRBD1 or TRBD2 (5 bases each). This CDR3 is 14 amino acids long. V was pared by 2 bases and J by 6 bases, with 11 bases between. Germline V lookup: CDR1 MDHEN, CDR2 SYDVKM. The CDR3 here is CASSLIRGPNEQFF. The DNA for the CDR3 is TGTGCCAGCAGTTTAATCCGGGGACCCAATGAGCAGTTCTTC.

This clonotype was observed at least ten times. The V gene is TRBV6-2 or TRBV6-3, the J gene TRBJ2-2; 7 bases line up with TRBD2. V lost 6 bases, J lost 3 bases, and 4 bases stayed unmatched. The V gene's germline CDR1 is MNHEY and CDR2 SVGEGT. The CDR3 totals 14 residues. CDR3 sequence reads: CASSSGLHTGELFF. The CDR3 nucleotides are TGTGCCAGCAGCTCGGGACTACACACCGGGGAGCTGTTTTTT.

This clonotype was recorded at least ten times. The J gene is TRBJ2-3, the V gene TRBV20-1, with 13 bases aligning to TRBD2. Germline V gene sequence: CDR1 DFQATT, CDR2 SNEGSKA (reference sequence). V was clipped by 6 bases and J by 3 bases; unmatched bases: 12. The CDR3 has 17 amino acids. The CDR3 loop is CSATLAGGLLGTDTQYF. The CDR3 DNA sequence: TGCAGTGCCACACTAGCGGGAGGGCTCTTGGGTACAGATACGCAGTATTTT.

This clonotype was recorded many times. This rearrangement joins TRBV7-9 to TRBJ2-3; D is ambiguous. V lost 7 bases to trimming and J lost 8 bases, with 16 bases between them. The CDR3 is 13 residues long. Germline V gives CDR1 SEHNR, CDR2 FQNEAQ (reference sequence). CDR3 DNA sequence: TGTGCCAGCACGTTCCCCCGCCCAGCTACGCAGTATTTT. It encodes CASTFPRPATQYF.

This clonotype was seen many times. The rearrangement joins TRBV12-3 or TRBV12-4 to TRBJ1-5; no reliable D call. This CDR3 is 13 amino acids long. The V gene lost 6 bases and the J gene lost 0 bases, with 6 bases spanning the gap. The CDR3 coding sequence is TGTGCCAGCAGGCAGGTTAGCAATCAGCCCCAGCATTTT. Translation gives CASRQVSNQPQHF.

The genes are TRBV15 and TRBJ1-5; 8 bases agree with TRBD1. CDR1 is LNHNV, CDR2 YYDKDF, per germline (reference sequence). The V gene end was trimmed by 5 bases and the J gene end by 1 base; junction bases not matched to a gene: 4. The CDR3 totals 15 residues. The CDR3 DNA is TGTGCCACCAGCCGGGGGGACAGGAGCAATCAGCCCCAGCATTTT. As protein: CATSRGDRSNQPQHF.

The table lists this clonotype with many counts. The gene calls are TRBV20-1 and TRBJ2-3; 7 nucleotides agree with TRBD2. The junction had 8 bases not matched to a gene; V was cut back by 5 bases and J by 0 bases. Germline V gives CDR1 DFQATT, CDR2 SNEGSKA (reference sequence). The CDR3 sequence is 15 residues long. The CDR3: CSADARETSTDTQYF. The CDR3 DNA follows: TGCAGTGCTGACGCGCGGGAGACTAGCACAGATACGCAGTATTTT.

This clonotype has a count of ten or more. The chain couples TRBV28 to TRBJ2-3; D ambiguous. CDR1 is MDHEN, CDR2 SYDVKM, per germline. The CDR3 loop spans 12 amino acids. Trimming shortened V by 3 bases and J by 4 bases, and 5 bases separated the two germline ends. The CDR3, as DNA: TGTGCCAGCAGTTTTCTATCAGATACGCAGTATTTT. Translating gives CASSFLSDTQYF.

This clonotype was picked up many times. This chain uses TRBV10-3 with TRBJ1-2, with 8 bases matching TRBD1. The trim removed 10 bases at V and 5 bases at J, leaving 3 bases unmatched. The CDR3 spans 11 residues. Germline-derived CDR1 and CDR2 are ENHRY and SYGVKD. The CDR3 spells CATRTGYGYTF. In nucleotides, the CDR3 is TGTGCCACCCGGACAGGGTATGGCTACACCTTC.

In its sample, this clonotype was seen many times. The chain employs TRBV6-5 and TRBJ1-1, with unresolved D. Trimming removed 5 bases at V and 6 bases at J, with 7 bases between. Germline-derived CDR1 and CDR2 are MNHEY and SVGAGI. The CDR3 runs to 11 residues. CDR3 sequence: CASSGNAEAFF. The CDR3 nucleotides read TGTGCCAGCAGTGGTAACGCTGAAGCTTTCTTT.

This clonotype was recorded many times. The gene calls are TRBV9 and TRBJ2-3; 13 bases map to TRBD2. The CDR3 runs to 17 residues. V lost 3 bases, J lost 4 bases, and 8 bases stayed unmatched. Germline V CDR1 and CDR2: SGDLS, YYNGEE. This CDR3 is CASSATSGRAFADTQYF. The CDR3 DNA reads TGTGCCAGCAGCGCCACTAGCGGGAGGGCCTTTGCAGATACGCAGTATTTT.

This clonotype was recorded at least ten times. The chain combines TRBV29-1 with TRBJ1-1; D gene unclear. The CDR3 runs to 11 residues. Trimming left V 6 bases short and J 0 bases short, with 5 bases between. Germline V gives CDR1 SQVTM, CDR2 ANQGSEA. CDR3 loop: CSVSVNTEAFF. CDR3 in DNA: TGCAGCGTATCCGTGAACACTGAAGCTTTCTTT.

This clonotype was picked up many times. The rearrangement joins TRBV29-1 to TRBJ1-1, with D unclear. Trimming cost V 5 bases and J 0 bases, with 10 bases left between them. CDR3 length: 13 amino acids. The germline V gene encodes CDR1 SQVTM and CDR2 ANQGSEA. The CDR3 is CSVPGLMNTEAFF. As DNA, the CDR3 is TGCAGCGTTCCGGGCCTCATGAACACTGAAGCTTTCTTT.

This clonotype appeared many times. The rearrangement uses TRBV20-1 and TRBJ1-2; D gene ambiguous. The CDR3 totals 12 residues. The germline V and J ends were trimmed by 5 bases and 4 bases, with 11 bases remaining between them. Germline loops: CDR1 DFQATT, CDR2 SNEGSKA (reference sequence). Here the CDR3 DNA reads TGCAGTGCTCCCCCAGGAGGCTATGGCTACACCTTC. This sequence encodes CSAPPGGYGYTF.

This clonotype was detected ten times or more. The chain carries TRBV7-9 and TRBJ2-2, with unresolved D. Germline V gene data show CDR1 as SEHNR and CDR2 as FQNEAQ (reference sequence). CDR3 length: 13 residues. V lost 2 bases, J lost 4 bases, and 5 bases lay in between. CDR3 residues: CASSLTSTGELFF. CDR3 sequence (DNA): TGTGCCAGCAGCTTAACCTCCACCGGGGAGCTGTTTTTT.

This clonotype has at least ten counts. The chain couples TRBV3-1 to TRBJ2-7, with D hard to call. There are 14 residues in the CDR3. V gave up 0 bases and J gave up 6 bases, with 12 bases separating them. Germline CDR1 LGHDT, CDR2 YNNKEL (reference sequence). The CDR3 DNA reads TGTGCCAGCAGCCAAGAAGGCCGTTTGGGCGAGCAGTACTTC. This encodes CASSQEGRLGEQYF.

The table lists this clonotype with a few counts. This chain uses TRBV7-6 with TRBJ1-3; D unclear. Trimming cost V 1 base and J 3 bases, with 13 bases left between them. This CDR3 is built from 16 residues. Germline CDR1 and CDR2: SGHVS and FNYEAQ. This CDR3 reads CASSLGSGIIGNTIYF. The CDR3 DNA reads as TGTGCCAGCAGCTTAGGAAGTGGGATAATTGGAAACACCATATATTTT.

The rearrangement links TRBV5-1 to TRBJ2-6; 8 positions agree with TRBD2. Germline CDR1 is SGHRS and CDR2 is YFSETQ. The CDR3 totals 17 residues. With V trimmed by 5 bases and J by 0 bases, 7 bases remained unmatched. Here the CDR3 DNA reads TGCGCCAGCAGGAGCGGGGGCGTCAGCTCTGGGGCCAACGTCCTGACTTTC. Translating gives CASRSGGVSSGANVLTF.

This clonotype was seen at least ten times. The chain recombines TRBV29-1 with TRBJ2-7; 7 bases match TRBD1. The CDR3 covers 14 residues. The junction had 8 bases not matched to a gene; V was cut back by 6 bases and J by 0 bases. Germline V gene lookup returns CDR1 SQVTM and CDR2 ANQGSEA. CDR3 region: CSVARTGSSYEQYF. The DNA of the CDR3 is TGCAGCGTCGCCAGGACAGGTAGCTCCTACGAGCAGTACTTC.

This clonotype was detected ten times or more. V is TRBV5-4 and J is TRBJ1-6; D may be TRBD1 (6 bases). Germline CDR1 SGHNT, CDR2 YYREEE (reference sequence). Deletions cut 4 bases from V and 8 bases from J, with 19 bases between. CDR3 length equals 16 residues. The DNA of the CDR3 is TGTGCCAGCAGCCGGGGGGCAGGGAACGCCGATTCACCCCTCCACTTT. Residues: CASSRGAGNADSPLHF.

This clonotype was counted ten times or more. The chain recombines TRBV5-1 with TRBJ2-7; the D is unclear. The germline V gene encodes CDR1 SGHRS and CDR2 YFSETQ. Between the trimmed V and J ends, which lost 3 bases and 7 bases, there was a span of 5 bases. CDR3 size: 10 residues. This CDR3 is CASSSQEQYF. The CDR3 coding sequence is TGCGCCAGCAGCTCCCAGGAGCAGTACTTC.